Listed here are 15 T cell receptor beta chains from one sample, sequenced in a study of OX40 agonist ivuxolimab in advanced cancers. Profiled with immunoSEQ multiplex PCR; TCRdb holds only in-frame clones, not every one. The repertoire holds about 22,000 clones, with about 88% as singletons. The sample here was CD4+ or CD8+ T cells sorted from blood, taken in a trial of the OX40 agonist ivuxolimab. Every receptor here comes from an adult with an advanced solid tumor such as melanoma, head and neck, liver or kidney cancer.

The rearrangement joins TRBV10-3 to TRBJ2-7; 8 bases align to TRBD1. The CDR3 extends over 13 amino acids. The V segment lost 9 bases and the J segment 2 bases; nucleotides outside the gene matches: 6. Per germline, CDR1 ENHRY and CDR2 SYGVKD. The CDR3, as DNA: TGTGCCATGGCGGACAGGGACCCCTACGAGCAGTACTTC. This codes for CAMADRDPYEQYF.

The chain has TRBV5-1 and TRBJ1-2, with D perhaps TRBD1 (5 bases). This CDR3 region has 15 residues. V lost 2 bases and J lost 4, with 15 bases in between. CDR1 is SGHRS, CDR2 YFSETQ, per germline. The CDR3 loop reads CASSFLGDGIYGYTF. The DNA of the CDR3 is TGCGCCAGCAGCTTCCTTGGGGACGGGATCTATGGCTACACCTTC.

The genes are TRBV4-2 and TRBJ2-5; 7 bases are shared with TRBD2. The germline gives CDR1 LGHNA, CDR2 YNFKEQ. The CDR3 is 15 residues long. The V segment lost 0 bases and the J segment 1 base; nucleotides outside the gene matches: 2. CDR3 sequence (DNA): TGTGCCAGCAGCCAAGACGGGACTACCCAAGAGACCCAGTACTTC. Its protein product is CASSQDGTTQETQYF.

This clone was seen just once. J is TRBJ2-5 and V is TRBV15; D remains ambiguous. V dropped 0 bases and J dropped 2 bases, with 10 bases sitting between them. CDR1 is LNHNV and CDR2 is YYDKDF in the germline V gene (reference sequence). The CDR3 spans 15 residues. This CDR3 is CATSRESVRQETQYF. The DNA for the CDR3 is TGTGCCACCAGCAGAGAAAGCGTCCGGCAAGAGACCCAGTACTTC.

The genes are TRBV30 and TRBJ1-1; D is unclear. The length of the CDR3 is 13 residues. CDR1 is GTSNPN and CDR2 is SVGIG in the germline V gene (reference sequence). Trimming took 0 bases from V and 1 from J, leaving 6 bases between them. The CDR3 coding sequence is TGTGCCTGGAGTGTTCCTTGGAACACTGAAGCTTTCTTT. Protein sequence: CAWSVPWNTEAFF.

The genes are TRBV10-1 and TRBJ2-5; unclear D gene. The V and J ends lost 4 bases and 5 bases respectively, with 14 bases between them. The CDR3 extends over 14 amino acids. Germline V gene data show CDR1 as WNHNN and CDR2 as SYGVQD (reference sequence). DNA for the CDR3: TGCGCCAGCAGTGTGCGTGGGGTCGGGGAGACCCAGTACTTC. Its translation: CASSVRGVGETQYF.

This chain joins TRBV7-9 and TRBJ2-1; D is uncertain. This CDR3 spans 18 amino acids. V was pared by 2 bases and J by 5 bases, with 22 bases between. Germline CDR1 and CDR2: SEHNR and FQNEAQ (reference sequence). The CDR3 nucleotides read TGTGCCAGCAGCTTAATGGCCCCCGGTTGGACCCCACACAATGAGCAGTTCTTC. This translates into CASSLMAPGWTPHNEQFF.

The chain combines TRBV25-1 with TRBJ1-1; D is unresolved. V dropped 5 bases and J dropped 7 bases, with 8 bases sitting between them. CDR3 length: 11 amino acids. The germline CDR1 and CDR2 sequences are MGHDK and SYGVNS. The CDR3, as DNA: TGTGCCAGCAGTTACTTGGGTGAAGCTTTCTTT. Amino acid sequence: CASSYLGEAFF.

J is TRBJ2-1 and V is TRBV7-2; the match to TRBD2 covers 7 bases. Germline-derived CDR1 and CDR2 are SGHTA and FQGNSA. The V gene end was trimmed by 5 bases and the J gene end by 4 bases; junction bases not matched to a gene: 11. The CDR3 extends over 16 amino acids. The CDR3 loop is CASSPYGGGVYNEQFF. DNA for the CDR3: TGTGCCAGCAGCCCGTATGGGGGGGGAGTATACAATGAGCAGTTCTTC.

This chain links TRBV30 with TRBJ2-5; D is undetermined. Trimming took 2 bases from V and 1 from J, leaving 8 bases between them. CDR1 is GTSNPN, CDR2 SVGIG, per germline (reference sequence). The CDR3 runs 13 residues. The CDR3 sequence: CAWSPAVQETQYF. The CDR3 region has the DNA TGTGCCTGGAGTCCCGCAGTCCAAGAGACCCAGTACTTC.

The J gene is TRBJ1-1, the V gene TRBV19; weak D call: TRBD1 (6 bases). This CDR3 is built from 18 residues. Germline CDR1 LNHDA, CDR2 SQIVND (reference sequence). Trimming took 0 bases from V and 4 from J, leaving 21 bases between them. As DNA, the CDR3 is TGTGCCAGTAGTATAGATTCGAGGGGGTGGCCGATCACCACTGAAGCTTTCTTT. Protein: CASSIDSRGWPITTEAFF.

The chain's CDR3 is CASSSGLDFQQFF. DNA of the CDR3: TGTGCCAGCAGCTCCGGACTAGATTTCCAGCAGTTCTTC. V usage is TRBV5-4 and J usage is TRBJ2-1, with 7 bases that match TRBD2. Germline CDR1 is SGHNT and CDR2 is YYREEE (reference sequence). Germline trimming cut 3 bases from V and 11 bases from J; bases unmatched to any gene: 8. The CDR3 is 13 residues long.

The chain has TRBV5-4 and TRBJ2-1; TRBD2 matches at 16 bases. Germline V gives CDR1 SGHNT, CDR2 YYREEE (reference sequence). CDR3 length equals 19 residues. V lost 2 bases to trimming and J lost 0 bases; unmatched junction nucleotides: 5. The CDR3 protein is CASSFRGLAGGPSYNEQFF. The CDR3 DNA sequence: TGTGCCAGCAGCTTTAGGGGACTAGCGGGAGGGCCCTCCTACAATGAGCAGTTCTTC. Filled out from reference TRBV5-4 and TRBJ2-1, the complete variable domain reads ETGVTQSPTHLIKTRGQQVTLRCSSQSGHNTVSWYQQALGQGPQFIFQYYREEENGRGNFPPRFSGLQFPNYSSELNVNALELDDSALYLCASSFRGLAGGPSYNEQFFGPGTRLTVL.

The chain combines TRBV27 with TRBJ2-7, with 7 bases identical to TRBD1. The length of the CDR3 is 13 residues. The germline V gene encodes CDR1 MNHEY and CDR2 SMNVEV (reference sequence). V gave up 9 bases and J gave up 0 bases; unmatched junction bases: 5. CDR3 in amino acids: CASRDSSSYEQYF. CDR3 sequence (DNA): TGTGCCAGTCGGGACAGTAGCTCCTACGAGCAGTACTTC.

The genes are TRBV28 and TRBJ2-1, with a possible D match to TRBD1 (5 bases). V was cut by 4 bases and J by 9 bases, with 19 bases left in between. The CDR3 is 15 residues long. The germline CDR1 and CDR2 sequences are MDHEN and SYDVKM. CDR3 in amino acids: CASSSGPTVQPEQFF. CDR3 DNA sequence: TGTGCCAGCAGTTCAGGGCCGACCGTCCAACCTGAGCAGTTCTTC.